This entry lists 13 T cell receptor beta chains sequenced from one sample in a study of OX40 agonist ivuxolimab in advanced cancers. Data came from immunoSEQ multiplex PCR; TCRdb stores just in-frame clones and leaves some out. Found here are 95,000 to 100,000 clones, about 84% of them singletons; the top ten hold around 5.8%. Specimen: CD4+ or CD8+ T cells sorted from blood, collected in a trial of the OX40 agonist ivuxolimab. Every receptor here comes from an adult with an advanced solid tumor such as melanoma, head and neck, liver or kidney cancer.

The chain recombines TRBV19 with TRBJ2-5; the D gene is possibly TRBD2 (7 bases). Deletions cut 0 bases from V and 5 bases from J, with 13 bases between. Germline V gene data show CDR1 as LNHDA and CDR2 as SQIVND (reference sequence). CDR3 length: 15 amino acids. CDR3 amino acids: CASSIEGGQGETQYF. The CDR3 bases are TGTGCCAGTAGTATAGAGGGGGGGCAAGGGGAGACCCAGTACTTC.

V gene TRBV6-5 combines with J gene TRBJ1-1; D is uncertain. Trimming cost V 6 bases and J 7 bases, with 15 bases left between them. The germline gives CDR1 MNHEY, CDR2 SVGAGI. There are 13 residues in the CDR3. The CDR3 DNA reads TGTGCCAGCAGGCCTGTTCGTGGCGGTGAAGCTTTCTTT. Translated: CASRPVRGGEAFF.

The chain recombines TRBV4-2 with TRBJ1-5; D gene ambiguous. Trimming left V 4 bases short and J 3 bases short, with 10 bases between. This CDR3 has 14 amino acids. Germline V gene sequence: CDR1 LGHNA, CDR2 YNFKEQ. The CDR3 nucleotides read TGTGCCAGCAGCCCTCGACGGATCAATCAGCCCCAGCATTTT. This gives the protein CASSPRRINQPQHF.

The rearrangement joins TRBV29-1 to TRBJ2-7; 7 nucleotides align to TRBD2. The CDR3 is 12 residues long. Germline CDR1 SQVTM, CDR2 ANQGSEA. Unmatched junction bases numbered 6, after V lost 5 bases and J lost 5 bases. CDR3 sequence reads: CSVYGGSNEQYF. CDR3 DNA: TGCAGCGTTTACGGGGGGAGCAACGAGCAGTACTTC.

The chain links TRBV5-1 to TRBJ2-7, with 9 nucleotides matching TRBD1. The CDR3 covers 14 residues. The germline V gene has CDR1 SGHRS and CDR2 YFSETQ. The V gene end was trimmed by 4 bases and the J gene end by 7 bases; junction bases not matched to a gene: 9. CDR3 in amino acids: CASSEGQGYGEQYF. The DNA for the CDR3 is TGCGCCAGCAGCGAGGGACAGGGTTATGGAGAGCAGTACTTC.

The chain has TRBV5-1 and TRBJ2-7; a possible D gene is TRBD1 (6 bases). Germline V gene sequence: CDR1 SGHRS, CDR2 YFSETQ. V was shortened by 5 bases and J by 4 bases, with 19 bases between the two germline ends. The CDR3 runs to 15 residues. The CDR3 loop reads CASRPTGQFEYEQYF. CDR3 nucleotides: TGCGCCAGCAGACCCACAGGACAGTTCGAATACGAGCAGTACTTC.

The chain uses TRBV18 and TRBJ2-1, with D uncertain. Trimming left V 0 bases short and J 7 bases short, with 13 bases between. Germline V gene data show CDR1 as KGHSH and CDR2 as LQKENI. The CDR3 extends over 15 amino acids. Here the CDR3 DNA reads TGTGCCAGCTCACCACCGGGCCGATTAGCAAATGAGCAGTTCTTC. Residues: CASSPPGRLANEQFF.

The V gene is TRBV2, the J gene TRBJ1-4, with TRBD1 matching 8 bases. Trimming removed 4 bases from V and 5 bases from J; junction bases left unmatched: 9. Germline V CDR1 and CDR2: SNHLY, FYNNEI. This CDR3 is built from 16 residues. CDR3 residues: CASSAGGRVLNEKLFF. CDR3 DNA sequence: TGTGCCAGCAGTGCAGGGGGCAGAGTCCTAAATGAAAAACTGTTTTTT.

The CDR3 loop reads CASNVIGVGTDTQYF. CDR3 sequence (DNA): TGCGCCAGCAACGTTATAGGAGTGGGCACAGATACGCAGTATTTT. This rearrangement joins TRBV5-1 to TRBJ2-3; no firm D call. The CDR3 has 15 residues. Trimming took off 6 bases at V and 1 base at J, with 15 bases between the two ends. Germline CDR1 and CDR2: SGHRS and YFSETQ.

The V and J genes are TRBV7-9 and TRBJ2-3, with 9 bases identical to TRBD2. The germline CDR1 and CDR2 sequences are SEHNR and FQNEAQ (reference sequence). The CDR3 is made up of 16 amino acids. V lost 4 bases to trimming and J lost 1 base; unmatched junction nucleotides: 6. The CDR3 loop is CASSWGGGAGTDTQYF. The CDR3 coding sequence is TGTGCCAGCAGCTGGGGCGGGGGGGCCGGCACAGATACGCAGTATTTT.

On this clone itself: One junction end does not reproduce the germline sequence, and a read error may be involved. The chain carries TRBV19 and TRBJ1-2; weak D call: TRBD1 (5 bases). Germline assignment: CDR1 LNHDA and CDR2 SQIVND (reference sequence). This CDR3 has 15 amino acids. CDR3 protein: CASSVALTGIISIAF. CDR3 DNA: TGTGCCAGTTCGGTCGCGCTTACAGGAATAATTTCAATCGCCTTC.

CDR3 coding DNA: TGTGCCAGCAGCTTAGCTATGGACAGCCATAGCAATCAGCCCCAGCATTTT. It codes for CASSLAMDSHSNQPQHF. The chain couples TRBV7-9 to TRBJ1-5; D perhaps matches TRBD1 (6 bases). Germline assignment: CDR1 SEHNR and CDR2 FQNEAQ (reference sequence). With 0 bases removed from V and 0 bases from J, the gap between germline ends came to 12 bases. The CDR3 extends over 17 amino acids.

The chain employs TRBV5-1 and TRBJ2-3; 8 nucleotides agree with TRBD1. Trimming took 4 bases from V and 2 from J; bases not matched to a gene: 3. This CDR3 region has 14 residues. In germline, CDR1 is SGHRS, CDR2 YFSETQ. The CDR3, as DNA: TGCGCCAGCAGCCTGGGACAGGTCACAGATACGCAGTATTTT. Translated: CASSLGQVTDTQYF.